This TCR beta chain was observed in a study of cytomegalovirus exposure and HLA in healthy donors. Points from the study as a whole: Beyond CMV serostatus, there was no information to go on about immune exposure.

The PCR contained 60 Vbeta and 13 Jbeta primers. Clones were read by immunoSEQ multiplex PCR, and TCRdb kept only the in-frame ones, dropping some. The repertoire holds 75,000 to 90,000 clones, with 9.5% to 13% as singletons. Of note for this clone: What it recognizes is unknown.

This TCR derives from a man between 60 and 70 years old in good health and CMV-seropositive. Specimen: PBMCs.

The chain's CDR3 is CASSMETSGSYNEQFF. The CDR3 bases are TGTGCCAGCAGCATGGAGACTAGCGGGTCCTACAATGAGCAGTTCTTC. The chain carries TRBV7-2 and TRBJ2-1; TRBD2 agrees at 10 bases. Germline V gives CDR1 SGHTA, CDR2 FQGNSA. The CDR3 runs to 16 residues. Trimming took 5 bases from V and 1 from J; bases not matched to a gene: 5. The whole variable domain, remainder taken from reference TRBV7-2 and TRBJ2-1, is GAGVSQSPSNKVTEKGKDVELRCDPISGHTALYWYRQSLGQGLEFLIYFQGNSAPDKSGLPSDRFSAERTGGSVSTLTIQRTQQEDSAVYLCASSMETSGSYNEQFFGPGTRLTVL.